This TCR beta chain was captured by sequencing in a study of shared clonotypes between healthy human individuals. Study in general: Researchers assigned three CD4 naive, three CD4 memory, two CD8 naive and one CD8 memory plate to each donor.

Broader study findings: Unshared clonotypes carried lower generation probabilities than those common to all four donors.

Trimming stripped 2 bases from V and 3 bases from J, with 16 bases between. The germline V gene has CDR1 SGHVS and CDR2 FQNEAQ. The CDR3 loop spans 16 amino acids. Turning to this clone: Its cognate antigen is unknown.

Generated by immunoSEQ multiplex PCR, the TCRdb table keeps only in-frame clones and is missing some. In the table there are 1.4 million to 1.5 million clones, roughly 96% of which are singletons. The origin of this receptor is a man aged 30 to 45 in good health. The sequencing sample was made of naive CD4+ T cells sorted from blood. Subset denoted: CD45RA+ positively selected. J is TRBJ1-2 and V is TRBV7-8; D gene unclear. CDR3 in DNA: TGTGCCAGCAGCTTAAAATTGGCCATATCATACTATGGCTACACCTTC. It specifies CASSLKLAISYYGYTF.